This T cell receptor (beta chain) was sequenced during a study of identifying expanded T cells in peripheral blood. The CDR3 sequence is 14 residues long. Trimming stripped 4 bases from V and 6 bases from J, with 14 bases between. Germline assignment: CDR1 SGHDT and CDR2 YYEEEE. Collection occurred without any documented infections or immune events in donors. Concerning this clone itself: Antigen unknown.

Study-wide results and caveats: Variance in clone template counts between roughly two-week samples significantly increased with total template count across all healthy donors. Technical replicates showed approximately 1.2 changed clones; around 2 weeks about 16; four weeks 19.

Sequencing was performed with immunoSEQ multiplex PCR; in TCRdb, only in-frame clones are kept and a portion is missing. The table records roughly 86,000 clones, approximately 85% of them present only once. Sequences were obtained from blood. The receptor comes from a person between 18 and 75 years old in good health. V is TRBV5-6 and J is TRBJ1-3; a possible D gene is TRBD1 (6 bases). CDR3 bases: TGTGCCAGCAGCGACGGACAGCGTGTAAACACCATATATTTT. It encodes CASSDGQRVNTIYF.